A selection of T cell receptor beta chains follows, all from one sample in a study of human T cells and chemical hapten exposure. TCRdb redid the calling of the RACE reads with MiXCR, one entry per CDR3 protein. The repertoire has some 83,000 distinct CDR3 sequences, about 10% of them found once; the top ten carry around 4%. The material was whole blood, obtained in connection with sensitization to the hapten diphenylcyclopropenone (DPC). The receptors were gathered from a woman in her forties or fifties with alopecia areata. Some clones in this sample may be carry-over from other donors' samples. Both conserved end residues are part of each CDR3. D genes are given only for firm matches. Only part of the rows carry a size: once, few, many, or a class if the clone is expanded.

cdr3_length,j_call,d_call,clone_size,v_call,cdr3_nt,cdr3_aa
15,TRBJ1-4,.,many,TRBV14,TGTGCCAGCAGCCAAGAAAGGGGAACTAATGAAAAACTGTTTTTT,CASSQERGTNEKLFF
15,TRBJ2-7,.,.,TRBV7-9,TGTGCCAGCAGCTTAGAGCGGCAGGGGACCTACGAGCAGTACTTC,CASSLERQGTYEQYF
14,TRBJ2-2,.,.,TRBV2,TGTGCCAGCAGAGGGACAATTACTCGAGGGGAGCTGTTTTTT,CASRGTITRGELFF
13,TRBJ2-4,TRBD1,many,TRBV20-1,TGCAGTGCTATAGACAGGGGTGATACCATTCAGTACTTC,CSAIDRGDTIQYF
15,TRBJ1-1,TRBD1,.,TRBV7-9,TGTGCCAGCAGCTCCCGGACAGGAACGAACACTGAAGCTTTCTTT,CASSSRTGTNTEAFF
17,TRBJ1-5,.,.,TRBV20-1,TGCAGTGCTCAAAGGAAGGGGAAGGCACTTAGCAATCAGCCCCAGCATTTT,CSAQRKGKALSNQPQHF
13,TRBJ2-7,.,many,TRBV7-6,TGTGCCAGCAGCTTTGGGCAGGGAGCCGAGCAGTACTTC,CASSFGQGAEQYF
13,TRBJ1-1,.,many,TRBV18,TGTGCCAGCTCACCATTAATGAACACTGAAGCTTTCTTT,CASSPLMNTEAFF
17,TRBJ2-6,.,many,TRBV19,TGTGCCAGTAGTACCCAAACCCTCAACTCTGGGGCCAACGTCCTGACTTTC,CASSTQTLNSGANVLTF
16,TRBJ1-1,TRBD1,few,TRBV6-1,TGTGCCAGCAGAGAGGGCAGGGGGCATATGAACACTGAAGCTTTCTTT,CASREGRGHMNTEAFF
13,TRBJ2-7,.,many,TRBV6-2/TRBV6-3,TGTGCCAGCTCCATCCTCCCCCCAGGCGAGCAGTACTTC,CASSILPPGEQYF
17,TRBJ2-3,.,.,TRBV12-3/TRBV12-4,TGTGCCAGCAGTTTATCCATTGGAAGTCCTAGCACAGATACGCAGTATTTT,CASSLSIGSPSTDTQYF